This T cell receptor (beta chain) was profiled in a study of blood T cell repertoires in COVID-19. The overall study: Sources were T cells, B-cell-depleted T cells, or PBMCs; the material itself was cDNA or gDNA.

The data were produced by immunoSEQ multiplex PCR, yet TCRdb's version contains in-frame clones alone and is incomplete. The top ten hold under 2.5% of the sample, which has about 190,000 clones, less than 90% seen once. This receptor was taken from a man in his 70s with active or convalescent COVID-19. The specimen sequenced was peripheral blood.

CDR3 DNA sequence: TGTGCCAGCTCACCGGGCGAAAAACTGTTTTTT. It is translated as CASSPGEKLFF. V and J are TRBV18 and TRBJ1-4; the D is unclear. V was cut by 3 bases and J by 8 bases, with 4 bases left in between. Looked up from germline, CDR1 is KGHSH and CDR2 is LQKENI. There are 11 residues in the CDR3.